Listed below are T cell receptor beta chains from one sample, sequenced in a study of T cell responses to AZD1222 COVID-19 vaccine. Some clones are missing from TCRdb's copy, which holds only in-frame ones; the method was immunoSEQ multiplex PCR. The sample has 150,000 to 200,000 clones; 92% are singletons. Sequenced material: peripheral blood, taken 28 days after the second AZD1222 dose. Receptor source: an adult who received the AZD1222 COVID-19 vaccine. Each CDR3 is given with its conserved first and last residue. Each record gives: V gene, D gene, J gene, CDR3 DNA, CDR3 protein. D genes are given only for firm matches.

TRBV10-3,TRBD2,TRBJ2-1,TGTGCCATCAAAGAAGGCGGCGGGGGGGCGCGGAATGAGCAGTTCTTC,CAIKEGGGGARNEQFF
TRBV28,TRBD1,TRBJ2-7,TGTGCCAGCAGACAAGGACAGGCGGTCAACGAGCAGTACTTC,CASRQGQAVNEQYF
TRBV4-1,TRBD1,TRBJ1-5,TGCGCCAGCAGCCAAATCACGGACGCAGGGGGCTGGAGCAATCAGCCCCAGCATTTT,CASSQITDAGGWSNQPQHF
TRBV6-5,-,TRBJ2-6,TGTGCCAGCAGTTCCCCGTCCTACCCTGGGGCCAACGTCCTGACTTTC,CASSSPSYPGANVLTF
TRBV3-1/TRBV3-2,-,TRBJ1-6,TGTGCCAGCAGACTCAGGGAAAATAATTCACCCCTCCACTTT,CASRLRENNSPLHF
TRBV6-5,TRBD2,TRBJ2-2,TGTGCCAGCACCCGCGGGAGAAAGGGCACCGGGGAGCTGTTTTTT,CASTRGRKGTGELFF
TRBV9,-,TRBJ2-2,TGTGCCAGCAGCGTAGGTGTCTTCGACAGGCCCCCTCACACCGGGGAGCTGTTTTTT,CASSVGVFDRPPHTGELFF
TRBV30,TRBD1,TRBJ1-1,TGTGCCGACCACCCGACAGGGAGGACTGAAGCTTTCTTT,CADHPTGRTEAFF
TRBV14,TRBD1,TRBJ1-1,TGTGCCAGCAGCCCCCGGACAGGGGCAGGGAACACTGAAGCTTTCTTT,CASSPRTGAGNTEAFF
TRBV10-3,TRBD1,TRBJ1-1,TGTGCCGGAGGACAGGGGCCCGGTGATGAAGCTTTCTTT,CAGGQGPGDEAFF
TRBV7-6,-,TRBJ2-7,TGTGCCAGCAGCTCCTTCAGGGGCTTGACGGGACTCCCCTTGGGGCCCCCTTACGAGCAGTACTTC,CASSSFRGLTGLPLGPPYEQYF